This paragraph covers one T cell receptor (beta chain) sequence. The sample comes from a study of blood T cell repertoires in COVID-19. Background on the study: The United States, Italy and Spain supplied acute and convalescent COVID-19 samples. From T cells, B-cell-depleted T cells, or PBMCs came the material, which was cDNA or gDNA.

Original handling: Reference gene primer amplification in the assay estimated nucleated cell counts. Measured with immunoSEQ multiplex PCR; TCRdb has only the in-frame clones, and not every one. From that table come the V and J calls and clone size; the DNA was used to work out D and trimming. This table has about 98,000 clones, roughly 80% appearing once. This CDR3 comprises 14 residues. Trimming left V 4 bases short and J 8 bases short, with 13 bases between. The germline V gene has CDR1 SGDLS and CDR2 YYNGEE. Sequenced input: peripheral blood. The genes are TRBV9 and TRBJ1-6, with D possibly TRBD1 on 5 matching bases. The sequence came from a man in his 70s with active or convalescent COVID-19. The CDR3 DNA sequence: TGTGCCAGCAGCAAAGACAGCACTTATTCACCCCTCCACTTT. This codes for CASSKDSTYSPLHF.